This T cell receptor beta chain stems from a study of beta chain features in type 1 diabetes. As for the study in general: Age and gender were similar between patients and healthy donors, as were cell yields. Notes on the study in general: PCR could preferentially amplify shorter templates, alike in patients and controls. Moderate yet significant TCRB CDR3 shortening was seen in Type 1 diabetes patients in all four CD4+ subsets.

With regard to this clone: As yet, its antigen is unknown.

The whole isolated RNA underwent reverse transcription, so sequencing captured expressed TCRB transcripts. Method: immunoSEQ multiplex PCR; TCRdb's copy keeps in-frame clones and lacks some. The repertoire holds 300,000 to 400,000 clones, with roughly 9.8% as singletons. All sorted populations exceeded 95% purity. The specimen sequenced was central memory CD4+ T cells from blood. The clonotype originates from a man younger than 40 with type 1 diabetes.

DNA of the CDR3: TGTGCCAGCAGCTTGTTGCTTGGGCCAGCTCTAAGGCTCACAGATACGCAGTATTTT. It codes for CASSLLLGPALRLTDTQYF. The V call is TRBV7-9, the J call TRBJ2-3; no reliable D call. Germline assignment: CDR1 SEHNR and CDR2 FQNEAQ (reference sequence). V was shortened by 3 bases and J by 2 bases, with 24 bases between the two germline ends. The CDR3 has 19 amino acids.